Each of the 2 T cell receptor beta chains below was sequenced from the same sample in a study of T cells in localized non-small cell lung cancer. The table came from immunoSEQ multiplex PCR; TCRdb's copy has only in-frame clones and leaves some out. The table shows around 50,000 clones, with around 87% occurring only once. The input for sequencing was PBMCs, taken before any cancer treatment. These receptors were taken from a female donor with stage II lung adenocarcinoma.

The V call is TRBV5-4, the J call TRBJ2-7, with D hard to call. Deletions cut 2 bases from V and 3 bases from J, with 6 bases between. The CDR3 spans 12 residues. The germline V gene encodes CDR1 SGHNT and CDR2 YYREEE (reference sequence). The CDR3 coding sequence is TGTGCCAGCAGCTTTGCCGGCTACGAGCAGTACTTC. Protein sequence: CASSFAGYEQYF.

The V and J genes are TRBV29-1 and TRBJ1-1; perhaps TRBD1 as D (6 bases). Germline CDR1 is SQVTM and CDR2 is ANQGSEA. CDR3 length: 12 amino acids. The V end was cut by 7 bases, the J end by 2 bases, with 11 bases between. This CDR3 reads CSGSRGNTEAFF. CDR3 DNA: TGCAGCGGCTCCAGGGGCAACACTGAAGCTTTCTTT.